The clone carrying this T cell receptor beta chain was observed a few times. Antigen: not known. Whole-study findings and limits: Tumor Treg TCRs overlapped most with tumor naive CD4+ cells. The TCR gene usage of tumor memory CD4+ T cells clustered together with blood and lymph node memory CD4+ cells and with lymph node naive CD4+ cells.

Full-length variable regions came from constant-region reverse primers plus semi-nested Nested Universal Primer A PCR. TCRdb redid the calling of the 5' RACE reads with MiXCR, one entry per CDR3 protein. The sample has some 62,000 distinct CDR3 sequences, 22% seen once. This sequence was found in a female donor with breast cancer. Sequencing was done on a sample of memory CD4+ T cells sorted from a lymph node. Noted subset: memory CD4+ T cells, CD4+CD45RO+CD25-.

Here the CDR3 reads CATSDFATNEQFF. CDR3 sequence (DNA): TGTGCCACCAGTGATTTTGCGACCAATGAGCAGTTCTTC. V and J are TRBV24-1 and TRBJ2-1; D uncertain. The CDR3 has 13 amino acids. The germline V and J ends were trimmed by 1 base and 6 bases, with 6 bases remaining between them. Germline-derived CDR1 and CDR2 are KGHDR and SFDVKD.